These T cell receptor beta chains were read from a single sample in a study of CD8+CD57+ T cells in acquired aplastic anemia. TCRdb re-called the reads with MiXCR, one entry per CDR3 protein. The sample includes 350,000 to 450,000 distinct CDR3 sequences, roughly 68% of them seen just once. Sequencing used sorted CD4+, CD8+, or CD8+CD57+ T cells (not recorded which) from PBMCs. These TCRs come from a human donor in good health, serving as a control. Each CDR3 is given with its conserved first and last residue. D genes are given only for firm matches. Where a row states a size, it is once, few, many or the class of an expanded clone; other rows omit it.

J: TRBJ1-6; V: TRBV20-1; D: .; size: .; CDR3: CSASRPDHSYNSPLHF; DNA: TGCAGTGCTAGTCGTCCGGACCACTCCTATAATTCACCCCTCCACTTT
J: TRBJ2-3; V: TRBV3-1; D: .; size: many; CDR3: CASSQDPRGPNTDTQYF; DNA: TGTGCCAGCAGCCAAGATCCCCGGGGACCCAACACAGATACGCAGTATTTT
J: TRBJ2-1; V: TRBV24-1; D: TRBD1; size: .; CDR3: CATSGGTDNEQFF; DNA: TGTGCCACCAGTGGTGGGACAGACAATGAGCAGTTCTTC
J: TRBJ1-2; V: TRBV7-9; D: .; size: .; CDR3: CASSPTRLAGTHDF; DNA: TGTGCCAGCAGCCCAACGCGACTAGCGGGCACCCACGACTTC
J: TRBJ1-4; V: TRBV12-3/TRBV12-4; D: TRBD1; size: .; CDR3: CASSAGTGDNEKLFF; DNA: TGTGCCAGCAGCGCCGGGACAGGGGATAATGAAAAACTGTTTTTT
J: TRBJ2-7; V: TRBV7-3; D: .; size: .; CDR3: CASSRRRRYALYF; DNA: TGTGCCAGCAGTCGGCGGAGGCGCTACGCGCTGTACTTC
J: TRBJ1-6; V: TRBV7-3; D: .; size: .; CDR3: CASRVQGRSSPLLF; DNA: TGTGCCAGCCGCGTGCAGGGTCGTAGTTCTCCCCTCCTCTTT
J: TRBJ2-7; V: TRBV7-8; D: .; size: once; CDR3: CASSFSGAEYF; DNA: TGTGCCAGCAGCTTCTCCGGCGCGGAGTACTTC
J: TRBJ2-1; V: TRBV16; D: TRBD2; size: .; CDR3: CGSSPSPLAGNEQFF; DNA: TGTGGCAGCAGCCCCTCGCCCCTAGCGGGCAATGAGCAGTTCTTC
J: TRBJ1-2; V: TRBV10-3; D: .; size: once; CDR3: CASSFSDPRLSYGYTF; DNA: TGTGCCAGCAGTTTCTCGGACCCCCGCCTTAGCTATGGCTACACCTTC
J: TRBJ2-5; V: TRBV2; D: TRBD2; size: once; CDR3: CASRREVVQATQYF; DNA: TGTGCCAGCAGACGGGAGGTTGTCCAAGCCACCCAGTACTTC
J: TRBJ2-7; V: TRBV9; D: .; size: .; CDR3: CASSVTRTGMSPQYF; DNA: TGTGCCAGCAGCGTCACCCGGACGGGCATGTCACCCCAGTACTTC
J: TRBJ2-2; V: TRBV9; D: .; size: many; CDR3: CASSVDGVNTGELFF; DNA: TGTGCCAGCAGCGTAGATGGGGTGAACACCGGGGAGCTGTTTTTT
J: TRBJ1-2; V: TRBV11-2; D: .; size: few; CDR3: CATSAPQGRGSNGYTF; DNA: TGTGCCACCAGCGCCCCACAAGGGAGGGGATCTAATGGCTACACCTTC
J: TRBJ1-5; V: TRBV11-2; D: .; size: .; CDR3: CASSLSEGNQPQHF; DNA: TGTGCCAGCAGCTTATCTGAGGGAAATCAGCCCCAGCATTTT
J: TRBJ2-7; V: TRBV9; D: TRBD1; size: .; CDR3: CASSKEQGVGYEQYF; DNA: TGTGCCAGCAGCAAAGAGCAGGGGGTTGGTTACGAGCAGTACTTC
J: TRBJ2-5; V: TRBV2; D: TRBD2; size: .; CDR3: CASKELGTSVSQETQYF; DNA: TGTGCCAGCAAGGAGCTAGGGACTAGCGTTTCACAAGAGACCCAGTACTTC
J: TRBJ1-2; V: TRBV7-9; D: .; size: .; CDR3: CASSPVGAGGADTF; DNA: TGTGCCAGCAGCCCCGTTGGAGCGGGGGGCGCAGATACGTTC
J: TRBJ2-6; V: TRBV25-1; D: TRBD1; size: .; CDR3: CASSWDRGSGANVLTF; DNA: TGTGCCAGCAGCTGGGACAGGGGCTCTGGGGCCAACGTCCTGACTTTC
J: TRBJ1-5; V: TRBV7-9; D: .; size: many; CDR3: CASSVNGYSNQPQHF; DNA: TGTGCCAGCAGCGTGAATGGGTATAGCAATCAGCCCCAGCATTTT
J: TRBJ1-6; V: TRBV6-1; D: TRBD1; size: few; CDR3: CASSDPGQGRNSPLHF; DNA: TGTGCCAGCAGTGATCCGGGACAGGGGAGGAATTCACCCCTCCACTTT
J: TRBJ2-3; V: TRBV20-1; D: .; size: .; CDR3: CSALPAAVGEDTQYF; DNA: TGCAGTGCCCTCCCCGCCGCGGTGGGGGAAGATACGCAGTATTTT
J: TRBJ2-5; V: TRBV29-1; D: .; size: .; CDR3: CASRIGGETQYF; DNA: TGTGCCAGTCGGATCGGCGGGGAGACCCAGTACTTC
J: TRBJ1-6; V: TRBV7-8; D: TRBD1; size: .; CDR3: CASSPRTGYNSPRHF; DNA: TGTGCCAGCAGCCCCAGGACAGGTTATAATTCACCCCGCCACTTT
J: TRBJ1-2; V: TRBV7-3; D: TRBD1; size: .; CDR3: CASSLGRGYENMF; DNA: TGTGCCAGCAGCCTAGGCAGGGGGTATGAAAACATGTTT
J: TRBJ1-6; V: TRBV7-2; D: .; size: .; CDR3: CASSFSQYEQYFVHF; DNA: .
J: TRBJ2-5; V: TRBV29-1; D: TRBD1; size: .; CDR3: CSVGSGTVQETQYF; DNA: TGCAGCGTTGGGTCCGGGACAGTCCAAGAGACCCAGTACTTC
J: TRBJ2-1; V: TRBV11-2; D: TRBD2; size: few; CDR3: CASSLNVGGALEQFF; DNA: TGTGCCAGCAGCTTAAATGTCGGGGGGGCCCTAGAGCAGTTCTTC
J: TRBJ1-6; V: TRBV2; D: .; size: .; CDR3: CAIRRAGKDSPLHF; DNA: TGTGCCATCAGAAGGGCGGGGAAGGATTCACCCCTCCACTTT
J: TRBJ1-1; V: TRBV20-1; D: TRBD1; size: .; CDR3: CSAGKTGEREAFF; DNA: TGCAGTGCGGGGAAGACAGGGGAGAGAGAAGCTTTCTTT
J: TRBJ2-5; V: TRBV7-2; D: TRBD1; size: .; CDR3: CASTNEGAYTGAQYF; DNA: TGTGCCAGCACCAACGAGGGGGCGTACACCGGGGCCCAGTACTTC
J: TRBJ2-3; V: TRBV9; D: TRBD2; size: .; CDR3: CASSVRASGGADTQYF; DNA: TGTGCCAGCAGCGTAAGGGCTAGCGGGGGCGCAGATACGCAGTATTTT
J: TRBJ1-2; V: TRBV6-1; D: .; size: many; CDR3: CASSVRDLYGYTF; DNA: TGTGCCAGCAGTGTCCGGGACCTCTATGGCTACACCTTC